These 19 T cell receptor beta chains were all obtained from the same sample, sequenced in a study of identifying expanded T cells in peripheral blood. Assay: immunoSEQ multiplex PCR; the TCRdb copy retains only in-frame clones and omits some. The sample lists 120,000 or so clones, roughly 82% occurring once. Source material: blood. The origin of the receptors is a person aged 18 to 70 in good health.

The CDR3 region is CASSLQGLGRNQPQHF. CDR3 nucleotides: TGTGCCAGCAGCTTGCAGGGGCTAGGCCGGAATCAGCCCCAGCATTTT. V and J are TRBV5-6 and TRBJ1-5; tentatively, D is TRBD1 (6 bases). Per the germline V gene, CDR1 is SGHDT and CDR2 is YYEEEE. V was shortened by 1 base and J by 4 bases, with 15 bases between the two germline ends. The CDR3 length is 16 residues.

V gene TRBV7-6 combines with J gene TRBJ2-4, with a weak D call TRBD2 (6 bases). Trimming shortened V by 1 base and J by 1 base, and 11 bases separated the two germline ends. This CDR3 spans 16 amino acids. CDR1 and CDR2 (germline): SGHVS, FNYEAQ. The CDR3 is CASSLGRGTAKNIQYF. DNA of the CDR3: TGTGCCAGCAGCTTAGGGAGGGGTACCGCCAAAAACATTCAGTACTTC.

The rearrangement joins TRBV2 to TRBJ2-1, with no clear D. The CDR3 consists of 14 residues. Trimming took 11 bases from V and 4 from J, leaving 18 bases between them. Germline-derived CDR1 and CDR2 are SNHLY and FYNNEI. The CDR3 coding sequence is TGTGCCCTTAAGGACCCGAGTAGATACAATGAGCAGTTCTTC. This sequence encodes CALKDPSRYNEQFF.

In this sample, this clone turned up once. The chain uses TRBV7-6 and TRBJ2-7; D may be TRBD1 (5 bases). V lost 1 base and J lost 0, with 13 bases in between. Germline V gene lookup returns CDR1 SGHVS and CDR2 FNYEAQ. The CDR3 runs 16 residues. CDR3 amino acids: CASSLGGAGSSYEQYF. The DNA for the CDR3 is TGTGCCAGCAGCTTAGGGGGCGCCGGGTCCTCCTACGAGCAGTACTTC. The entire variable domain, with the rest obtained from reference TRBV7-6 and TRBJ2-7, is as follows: GAGVSQSPRYKVTKRGQDVALRCDPISGHVSLYWYRQALGQGPEFLTYFNYEAQQDKSGLPNDRFSAERPEGSISTLTIQRTEQRDSAMYRCASSLGGAGSSYEQYFGPGTRLTVT.

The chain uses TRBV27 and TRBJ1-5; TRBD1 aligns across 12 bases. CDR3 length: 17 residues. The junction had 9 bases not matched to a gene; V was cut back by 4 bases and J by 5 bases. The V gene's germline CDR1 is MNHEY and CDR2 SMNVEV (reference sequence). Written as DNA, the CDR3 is TGTGCCAGCAGTTCCCCTTCAGGGACAGGGGGCTATCAGCCCCAGCATTTT. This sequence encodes CASSSPSGTGGYQPQHF.

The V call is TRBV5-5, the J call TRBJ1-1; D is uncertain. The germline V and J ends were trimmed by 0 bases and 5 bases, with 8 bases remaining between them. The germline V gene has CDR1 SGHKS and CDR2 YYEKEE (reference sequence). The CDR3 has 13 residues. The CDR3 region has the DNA TGTGCCAGCAGCTTGGCGGCTGAGACTGAAGCTTTCTTT. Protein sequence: CASSLAAETEAFF.

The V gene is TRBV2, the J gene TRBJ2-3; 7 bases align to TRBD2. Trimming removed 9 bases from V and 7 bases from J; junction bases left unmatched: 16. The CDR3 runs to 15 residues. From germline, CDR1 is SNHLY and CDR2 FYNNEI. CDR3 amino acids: CASGFSGGPPNTQYF. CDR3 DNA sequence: TGTGCCAGTGGGTTCTCGGGGGGACCACCCAATACGCAGTATTTT.

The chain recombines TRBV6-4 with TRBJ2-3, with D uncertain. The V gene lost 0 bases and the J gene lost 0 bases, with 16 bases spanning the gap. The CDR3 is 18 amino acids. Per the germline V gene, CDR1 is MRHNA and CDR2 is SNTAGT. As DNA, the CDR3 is TGTGCCAGCAGTGACTCGAGGTTAGTGACGACTAGCACAGATACGCAGTATTTT. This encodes CASSDSRLVTTSTDTQYF.

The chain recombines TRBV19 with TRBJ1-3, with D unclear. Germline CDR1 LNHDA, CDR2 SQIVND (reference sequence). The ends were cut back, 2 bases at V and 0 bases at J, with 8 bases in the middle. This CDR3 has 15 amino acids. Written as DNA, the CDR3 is TGTGCCAGTAGTATAAGGGAAAGCTCTGGAAACACCATATATTTT. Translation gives CASSIRESSGNTIYF.

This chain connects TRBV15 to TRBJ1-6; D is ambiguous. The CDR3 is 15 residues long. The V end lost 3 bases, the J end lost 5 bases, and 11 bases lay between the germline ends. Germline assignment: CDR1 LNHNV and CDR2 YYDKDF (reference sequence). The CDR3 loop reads CATSRQHGDNSPLHF. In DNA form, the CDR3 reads TGTGCCACCAGCAGGCAACACGGTGATAATTCACCCCTCCACTTT.

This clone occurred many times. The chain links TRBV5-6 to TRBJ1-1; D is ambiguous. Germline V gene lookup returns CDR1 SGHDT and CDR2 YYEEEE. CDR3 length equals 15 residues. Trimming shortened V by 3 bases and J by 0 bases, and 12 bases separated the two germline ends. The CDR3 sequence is CASSWERELNTEAFF. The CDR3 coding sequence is TGTGCCAGCAGCTGGGAACGAGAACTGAACACTGAAGCTTTCTTT.

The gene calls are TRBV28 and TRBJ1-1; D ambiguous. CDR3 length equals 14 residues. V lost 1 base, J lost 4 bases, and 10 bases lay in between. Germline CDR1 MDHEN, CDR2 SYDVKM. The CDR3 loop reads CASSLSKGGTEAFF. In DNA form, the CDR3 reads TGTGCCAGCAGTTTATCAAAAGGCGGCACTGAAGCTTTCTTT. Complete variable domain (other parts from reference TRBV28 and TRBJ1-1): DVKVTQSSRYLVKRTGEKVFLECVQDMDHENMFWYRQDPGLGLRLIYFSYDVKMKEKGDIPEGYSVSREKKERFSLILESASTNQTSMYLCASSLSKGGTEAFFGQGTRLTVV.

The CDR3 loop reads CASSSSQGGRWLYEQYF. The CDR3 bases are TGTGCCAGCAGCTCTTCGCAGGGGGGGAGATGGCTATACGAGCAGTACTTC. The rearrangement links TRBV11-2 to TRBJ2-7; D is possibly TRBD1 or TRBD2 (7 bases each). The CDR3 covers 17 residues. V was pared by 4 bases and J by 4 bases, with 23 bases between. CDR1 is SGHAT and CDR2 is FQNNGV in the germline V gene.

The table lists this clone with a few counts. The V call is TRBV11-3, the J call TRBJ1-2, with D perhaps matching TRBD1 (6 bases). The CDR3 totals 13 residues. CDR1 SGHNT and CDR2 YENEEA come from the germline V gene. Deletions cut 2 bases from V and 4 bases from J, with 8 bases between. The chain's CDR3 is CASSLSRGYGYTF. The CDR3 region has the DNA TGTGCCAGCAGCTTAAGCAGGGGCTATGGCTACACCTTC.

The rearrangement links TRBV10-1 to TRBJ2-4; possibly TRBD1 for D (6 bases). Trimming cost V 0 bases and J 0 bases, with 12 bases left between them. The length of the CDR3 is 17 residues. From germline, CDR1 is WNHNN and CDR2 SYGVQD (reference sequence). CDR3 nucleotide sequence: TGCGCCAGCAGTGAGTCGGGGTCAGGGGCAGCCAAAAACATTCAGTACTTC. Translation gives CASSESGSGAAKNIQYF.

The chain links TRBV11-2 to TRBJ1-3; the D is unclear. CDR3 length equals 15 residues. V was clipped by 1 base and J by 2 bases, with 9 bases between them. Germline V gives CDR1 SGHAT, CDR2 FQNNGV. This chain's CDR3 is CASSLGPSAGNTIYF. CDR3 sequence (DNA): TGTGCCAGCAGCTTAGGTCCGTCCGCTGGAAACACCATATATTTT.

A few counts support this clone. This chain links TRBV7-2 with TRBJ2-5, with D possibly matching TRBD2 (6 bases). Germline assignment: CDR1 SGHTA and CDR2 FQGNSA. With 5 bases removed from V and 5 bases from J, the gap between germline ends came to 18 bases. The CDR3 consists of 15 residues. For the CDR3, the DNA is TGTGCCAGCAGCCTCGGGACTCCGGTCGTCGAGACCCAGTACTTC. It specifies CASSLGTPVVETQYF.

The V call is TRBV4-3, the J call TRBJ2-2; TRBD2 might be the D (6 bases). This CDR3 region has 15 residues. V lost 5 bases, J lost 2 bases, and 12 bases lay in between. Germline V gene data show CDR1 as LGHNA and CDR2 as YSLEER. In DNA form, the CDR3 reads TGCGCCAGCAGCTCTGCGGGGCTAAACACCGGGGAGCTGTTTTTT. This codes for CASSSAGLNTGELFF.

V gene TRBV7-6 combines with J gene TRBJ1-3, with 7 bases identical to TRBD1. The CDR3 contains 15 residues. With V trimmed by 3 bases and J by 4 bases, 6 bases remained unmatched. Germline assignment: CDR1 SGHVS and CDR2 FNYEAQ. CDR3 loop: CASSFLQGMGNTIYF. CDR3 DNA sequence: TGTGCCAGCAGCTTTCTACAGGGGATGGGAAACACCATATATTTT.